This T cell receptor (beta chain) was recovered during a study of blood T cells in healthy people across ages. Study-level information: Per every two T cells, about one barcoded beta molecule was captured by template switching. Study observations and caveats: Changes seen in expanded clonotypes were possibly confounded by donor CMV status left unknown.

J was trimmed by 6 bases and V by 4 bases; bases with no gene match: 10. The germline V gene encodes CDR1 SGHRS and CDR2 YFSETQ. The CDR3 covers 15 residues. This clonotype has more than one count but fewer than ten. Its cognate antigen is unknown. PCR was performed a second time for about 7 to 12 cycles using a sample-barcoded 5' primer and a J-beta primer mix. One entry per CDR3 protein, called by TCRdb with MiXCR from the 5' RACE reads. This table holds fewer than 950,000 distinct CDR3 sequences, roughly 53% found once. The sequencing sample was made of blood. The receptor comes from a man aged 80 or over in good health. The chain has TRBV5-1 and TRBJ2-7, with TRBD2 matching over 10 bases. The CDR3 coding sequence is TGCGCCAGCAGCCCTGGGGCTAGCGGGAGAACCGAGCAGTACTTC. It encodes CASSPGASGRTEQYF.